The next 25 T cell receptor beta chains were all read from a single sample in a study of read filtering for tumor transcriptome and immune sequencing. This library used approximately 0.4 ug RNA and molecular barcoded adaptors spanning alpha/delta and beta/gamma chains. TCRdb reanalysed the reads using MiXCR and keeps one entry per CDR3 protein. This repertoire shows 40,000 to 55,000 distinct CDR3 sequences, approximately 18% found once; its top ten account for approximately 15%. The sequenced material came from a population of CD138-negative cells sorted from bone marrow. These receptors originate from a donor aged 40 or older with multiple myeloma.

This clonotype was detected many times. The genes are TRBV12-3 or TRBV12-4 and TRBJ2-1; 11 bases map to TRBD2. V lost 6 bases, J lost 4 bases, and 2 bases stayed unmatched. The CDR3 loop spans 14 amino acids. The CDR3 here is CASSGLAGYNEQFF. In nucleotides, the CDR3 is TGTGCCAGCAGCGGACTAGCGGGTTACAATGAGCAGTTCTTC.

In its sample, this clonotype was seen many times. This sequence joins TRBV2 and TRBJ2-3; 15 nucleotides line up with TRBD2. This CDR3 has 15 amino acids. Trimming at V came to 8 bases and at J to 6 bases, leaving 6 bases not matched to a gene. Germline CDR1 SNHLY, CDR2 FYNNEI. CDR3 protein: CASRGLAGGPDTQYF. The CDR3 DNA follows: TGTGCCAGCCGTGGACTAGCGGGAGGGCCGGATACGCAGTATTTT.

This clonotype was seen at least ten times. The genes are TRBV10-3 and TRBJ2-7, with D hard to call. V was clipped by 4 bases and J by 0 bases, with 10 bases between them. CDR3 length equals 14 residues. CDR1 is ENHRY, CDR2 SYGVKD, per germline. The CDR3 sequence: CAISVEPSSYEQYF. In DNA, the CDR3 is TGTGCCATCAGTGTCGAGCCGAGCTCCTACGAGCAGTACTTC.

This clonotype was seen repeatedly, ten times or more. The rearrangement uses TRBV12-3 or TRBV12-4 and TRBJ2-2; the D is unclear. V was cut by 1 base and J by 7 bases, with 4 bases left in between. The CDR3 has 12 residues. The CDR3 coding sequence is TGTGCCAGCAGTTTAGAGTACGGGGAGCTGTTTTTT. As protein: CASSLEYGELFF.

This clonotype appeared many times. The rearrangement links TRBV19 to TRBJ2-7, with 13 bases aligning to TRBD2. With V trimmed by 5 bases and J by 2 bases, 6 bases remained unmatched. The germline CDR1 and CDR2 sequences are LNHDA and SQIVND (reference sequence). The CDR3 spans 16 residues. The CDR3 sequence is CASSPGLAGDPYEQYF. CDR3 DNA sequence: TGTGCCAGTAGTCCCGGACTAGCGGGAGACCCCTACGAGCAGTACTTC.

This clonotype was seen many times. V is TRBV29-1 and J is TRBJ2-3; 9 nucleotides align to TRBD2. Germline V CDR1 and CDR2: SQVTM, ANQGSEA. The CDR3 is 14 amino acids. The ends lost 4 bases at V and 3 bases at J; junction bases unmatched: 5. The CDR3 spells CSVVGSGRTDTQYF. The CDR3 DNA is TGCAGCGTTGTGGGTAGCGGGAGAACAGATACGCAGTATTTT.

On this clonotype: This may come from a read error, since a much larger clone is one base off. V usage is TRBV27 and J usage is TRBJ1-1; D ambiguous. The CDR3 is made up of 15 amino acids. Germline V lookup: CDR1 MNHEY, CDR2 SMNVEV (reference sequence). The CDR3 protein is CACSSSVVRPRKAFF. The CDR3 nucleotides are TGTGCCTGCAGTTCCTCCGTGGTACGGCCGAGAAAAGCTTTCTTT.

This clonotype was seen at least ten times. CDR3 region: CASSPIRATGETQYF. The CDR3 DNA reads TGTGCCAGCTCACCTATTCGGGCCACAGGGGAGACCCAGTACTTC. V is TRBV18 and J is TRBJ2-5; a possible D gene is TRBD1 (6 bases). CDR3 length equals 15 residues. The germline gives CDR1 KGHSH, CDR2 LQKENI. Trimming pared 3 bases from V and 5 bases from J, leaving 16 bases between.

This clonotype was detected a few times. This chain joins TRBV5-6 and TRBJ2-1, with TRBD2 identical over 10 bases. CDR1 and CDR2 (germline): SGHDT, YYEEEE. V was pared by 3 bases and J by 2 bases, with 5 bases of the junction left unmatched. The CDR3 contains 16 residues. The CDR3 DNA follows: TGTGCCAGCAGCTCCCGTAGCGGGAGGACCTACAATGAGCAGTTCTTC. Protein: CASSSRSGRTYNEQFF.

This clonotype was detected ten times or more. Germline is not matched at one junction end, which may reflect a read error. The chain links TRBV29-1 to TRBJ2-1; D not resolved. The CDR3 totals 13 residues. Germline-derived CDR1 and CDR2 are SQVTM and ANQGSEA. The CDR3 protein is CGVVGRIRNEQFF. In DNA form, the CDR3 reads TGCGGCGTTGTAGGTAGGATCCGCAATGAGCAGTTCTTC.

This clonotype occurred many times. The V gene is TRBV7-9, the J gene TRBJ1-2, with 7 bases aligning to TRBD1. This CDR3 comprises 12 residues. The J segment lost 13 bases and the V segment lost 2 bases, leaving 7 bases of the junction unmatched. The germline gives CDR1 SEHNR, CDR2 FQNEAQ (reference sequence). The CDR3 reads CASSLTTGAGTF. The CDR3 DNA follows: TGTGCCAGCAGCTTAACCACAGGGGCCGGCACCTTC.

The rearrangement links TRBV5-1 to TRBJ1-4; no clear D. With 5 bases removed from V and 8 bases from J, the gap between germline ends came to 13 bases. Germline assignment: CDR1 SGHRS and CDR2 YFSETQ. This CDR3 is 13 amino acids long. The chain's CDR3 is CASRSSLGEKLFF. The CDR3 bases are TGCGCCAGCAGATCCTCCCTAGGGGAAAAACTGTTTTTT.

The sample holds many counts of this clonotype. The gene calls are TRBV12-3 or TRBV12-4 and TRBJ2-3; 10 positions match TRBD2. After removal of 6 bases from V and 0 bases from J, the junction contained 3 bases not matched to a gene. This CDR3 is 15 amino acids long. CDR3 protein: CASRLAGTSTDTQYF. The CDR3 DNA reads as TGTGCCAGCAGACTAGCGGGGACTAGCACAGATACGCAGTATTTT.

This clonotype was detected many times. The chain is built from TRBV7-3 and TRBJ1-1; tentative D call: TRBD1 (5 bases). The V end lost 10 bases, the J end lost 8 bases, and 14 bases lay between the germline ends. The CDR3 covers 11 residues. CDR1 is SGHTA, CDR2 FQGTGA, per germline. Written as DNA, the CDR3 is TGTGCCAACGGGGGTGGTTCCGAAGCTTTCTTT. Translating it yields CANGGGSEAFF.

This clonotype was picked up many times. The gene calls are TRBV29-1 and TRBJ2-2; TRBD2 aligns across 7 bases. Germline loops: CDR1 SQVTM, CDR2 ANQGSEA. This CDR3 spans 15 amino acids. Trimming took 5 bases from V and 6 from J; bases not matched to a gene: 12. As DNA, the CDR3 is TGCAGCGTTCCGTGGAGGGAGGGCCGGGCCGGGGAGCTGTTTTTT. The encoded protein is CSVPWREGRAGELFF.

The gene calls are TRBV5-1 and TRBJ2-5; D may match TRBD1 or TRBD2 (5 bases each). The CDR3 has 15 amino acids. V gave up 4 bases and J gave up 3 bases, with 16 bases separating them. The V gene's germline CDR1 is SGHRS and CDR2 YFSETQ. CDR3 DNA: TGCGCCAGCAGCCCGAGTGGGGGTTCGGAAGAGACCCAGTACTTC. Its translation is CASSPSGGSEETQYF.

This clonotype was observed at least ten times. This chain connects TRBV5-1 to TRBJ2-1; 9 bases fit TRBD2. This CDR3 region has 14 residues. Germline V gene sequence: CDR1 SGHRS, CDR2 YFSETQ. With 3 bases clipped from V and 9 bases from J, the junction kept 7 bases outside the gene matches. DNA for the CDR3: TGCGCCAGCAGCTCTAGCGGGGTCTCTCCTGAGCAGTTCTTC. It specifies CASSSSGVSPEQFF.

Ten or more counts support this clonotype. The rearrangement links TRBV6-2 or TRBV6-3 to TRBJ1-1, with a tentative D call TRBD1 (6 bases). This CDR3 has 16 residues. Per the germline V gene, CDR1 is MNHEY and CDR2 is SVGEGT. Between the trimmed V and J ends, which lost 5 bases and 2 bases, there was a span of 18 bases. DNA of the CDR3: TGTGCCAGCAGTACCCGACAGGATTCACCTAACACTGAAGCTTTCTTT. Its protein is CASSTRQDSPNTEAFF.

In its sample, this clonotype was seen many times. CDR3 region: CASTAVSSYNEQFF. DNA of the CDR3: TGTGCCAGCACCGCGGTTAGCTCCTACAATGAGCAGTTCTTC. V and J are TRBV9 and TRBJ2-1; D ambiguous. Germline CDR1 reads SGDLS; CDR2 reads YYNGEE. This CDR3 has 14 residues. V gave up 6 bases and J gave up 0 bases, with 10 bases separating them.

This clonotype occurred a few times. The junction departs from the called germline gene at one end, perhaps through a read error. The chain has TRBV20-1 and TRBJ2-2, with D unresolved. CDR3 length: 14 amino acids. The germline gives CDR1 DFQATT, CDR2 SNEGSKA (reference sequence). The CDR3 loop reads CSAGDPSNTGELFF. CDR3 in DNA: TGCAGTGCTGGAGACCCATCGAACACCGGGGAGCTGTTTTTT.

This clonotype has just a few counts. The rearrangement links TRBV20-1 to TRBJ2-5; TRBD2 agrees at 8 bases. Germline lookup yields CDR1 DFQATT and CDR2 SNEGSKA (reference sequence). The CDR3 covers 16 residues. The CDR3 DNA reads as TGCAGCGCCGTGAGCGGGAGTTCTCGGGTGCAAGAGACCCAGTACTTC. Its translation: CSAVSGSSRVQETQYF.

This clonotype occurred many times. CDR3 amino acids: CASSFGDSSTDTQYF. The CDR3, as DNA: TGCGCCAGCAGCTTTGGGGATTCTAGCACAGATACGCAGTATTTT. The V gene is TRBV5-1, the J gene TRBJ2-3, with unresolved D. The germline CDR1 and CDR2 sequences are SGHRS and YFSETQ. The V end lost 2 bases, the J end lost 0 bases, and 10 bases lay between the germline ends. The CDR3 covers 15 residues.

J is TRBJ2-1 and V is TRBV3-1, with 9 bases that match TRBD2. The V segment lost 5 bases and the J segment 13 bases; nucleotides outside the gene matches: 6. The CDR3 consists of 12 residues. Germline V gene sequence: CDR1 LGHDT, CDR2 YNNKEL (reference sequence). DNA of the CDR3: TGTGCCAGCAGCTCCCGACTAGCGGATCAGTTCTTC. Translation: CASSSRLADQFF.

The chain combines TRBV18 with TRBJ2-2; no clear D gene. This CDR3 is 13 amino acids long. CDR1 is KGHSH and CDR2 is LQKENI in the germline V gene. V was trimmed by 6 bases and J by 5 bases, leaving 10 bases between them. The CDR3 is CASSPEATGELFF. In DNA, the CDR3 is TGTGCCAGCTCGCCAGAGGCAACCGGGGAGCTGTTTTTT.

As for this clonotype: This sequence may be a read error, since a much larger clone differs from it by one base. This chain connects TRBV11-2 to TRBJ2-4; D call uncertain. Per germline, CDR1 SGHAT and CDR2 FQNNGV. The CDR3 runs 14 residues. The CDR3 loop is CASSASGSKDIQYF. The DNA for the CDR3 is TGTGCCAGCAGCGCTAGTGGCAGCAAAGACATTCAGTACTTC.